The 23 T cell receptor beta chains below were found in one sample sequenced in a study of cytomegalovirus exposure and HLA in healthy donors. PCR amplification relied on 60 Vbeta primers (plus 13 Jbeta primers). Sequencing was performed with immunoSEQ multiplex PCR; in TCRdb, only in-frame clones are kept and a portion is missing. The profile shows fewer than 150,000 clones, roughly 80% of them singletons. The sequenced sample was PBMCs. Receptors originate from a man aged 35 to 55 in good health and CMV-seropositive.

This clone was detected a few times. The gene calls are TRBV7-2 and TRBJ1-2; 11 bases are shared with TRBD1. The V gene's germline CDR1 is SGHTA and CDR2 FQGNSA. V dropped 5 bases and J dropped 9; count of bases not matched to a gene: 8. CDR3 size: 14 residues. CDR3 sequence: CASSPLGQGASYTF. CDR3 DNA: TGTGCCAGCAGCCCGCTAGGACAGGGGGCAAGCTACACCTTC.

This chain connects TRBV5-6 to TRBJ1-6, with a possible D match to TRBD1 (6 bases). The CDR3 is made up of 16 amino acids. Deletions cut 0 bases from V and 9 bases from J, with 16 bases between. Germline V CDR1 and CDR2: SGHDT, YYEEEE. The CDR3 is CASSLDGRGWVSPLHF. The CDR3 bases are TGTGCCAGCAGCTTGGATGGCAGGGGTTGGGTTTCACCCCTCCACTTT.

The chain combines TRBV2 with TRBJ1-1, with D perhaps TRBD1 (6 bases). Looked up from germline, CDR1 is SNHLY and CDR2 is FYNNEI. Deletions cut 5 bases from V and 10 bases from J, with 20 bases between. The CDR3 covers 14 residues. CDR3 sequence: CASSLGRGSRRAFF. CDR3 DNA: TGTGCCAGCAGTTTGGGGAGGGGGTCTAGGCGAGCTTTCTTT.

V usage is TRBV12-5 and J usage is TRBJ2-5; D is perhaps TRBD1 (6 bases). Trimming took 1 base from V and 1 from J, leaving 10 bases between them. CDR1 and CDR2 from the germline V gene are LGHNT and FRNRAP. This CDR3 has 15 amino acids. CDR3 nucleotides: TGTGCTAGTGGTTTGGGTGGACAGCCCCAAGAGACCCAGTACTTC. This translates into CASGLGGQPQETQYF.

The CDR3 is CSVASGANTGELFF. The CDR3 region has the DNA TGCAGCGTAGCTAGCGGGGCGAACACCGGGGAGCTGTTTTTT. The V and J genes are TRBV29-1 and TRBJ2-2; 9 nucleotides line up with TRBD2. The length of the CDR3 is 14 residues. From germline, CDR1 is SQVTM and CDR2 ANQGSEA. J was trimmed by 0 bases and V by 6 bases; bases with no gene match: 2.

The rearrangement joins TRBV4-3 to TRBJ2-7; 10 bases are shared with TRBD1. V lost 2 bases, J lost 6 bases, and 10 bases stayed unmatched. This CDR3 is 16 amino acids long. Germline values: CDR1 LGHNA, CDR2 YSLEER. The CDR3 nucleotides are TGCGCCAGCAGCCAACTCGCCGGGACAGGGGTCCGCGAGCAGTACTTC. Translated: CASSQLAGTGVREQYF.

The chain uses TRBV12-5 and TRBJ2-1; 7 bases are shared with TRBD2. Germline V CDR1 and CDR2: LGHNT, FRNRAP. After removal of 5 bases from V and 0 bases from J, the junction contained 1 base not matched to a gene. This CDR3 is built from 14 residues. This CDR3 reads CASGGGGSYNEQFF. In DNA form, the CDR3 reads TGTGCTAGTGGTGGGGGGGGCTCCTACAATGAGCAGTTCTTC. The full variable domain, completed using reference TRBV12-5 and TRBJ2-1, is DARVTQTPRHKVTEMGQEVTMRCQPILGHNTVFWYRQTMMQGLELLAYFRNRAPLDDSGMPKDRFSAEMPDATLATLKIQPSEPRDSAVYFCASGGGGSYNEQFFGPGTRLTVL.

J is TRBJ1-2 and V is TRBV6-6, with a weak D call TRBD1 (5 bases). This CDR3 region has 15 residues. The V and J ends lost 2 bases and 8 bases respectively, with 18 bases between them. Germline values: CDR1 MNHNY, CDR2 SVGAGI (reference sequence). The CDR3 DNA is TGTGCCAGCAGTTACCCCACCGACAGTCGAGGCGGCTACACCTTC. It specifies CASSYPTDSRGGYTF.

The gene calls are TRBV12-5 and TRBJ2-1, with 8 bases fitting TRBD1. The CDR3 spans 16 residues. With V trimmed by 4 bases and J by 7 bases, 12 bases remained unmatched. From germline, CDR1 is LGHNT and CDR2 FRNRAP. The CDR3: CASGSRQGNWVNEQFF. The CDR3 coding sequence is TGTGCTAGTGGTTCCAGACAGGGGAATTGGGTAAATGAGCAGTTCTTC.

This rearrangement joins TRBV5-1 to TRBJ1-1, with 7 nucleotides matching TRBD1. V gave up 4 bases and J gave up 1 base; unmatched junction bases: 7. Germline V gene lookup returns CDR1 SGHRS and CDR2 YFSETQ. The CDR3 is 15 amino acids. The CDR3 DNA follows: TGCGCCAGCAGCCCGGGACAGCGAAAGAACACTGAAGCTTTCTTT. It yields the protein CASSPGQRKNTEAFF.

The chain is built from TRBV7-9 and TRBJ2-3, with 9 positions matching TRBD1. Germline trimming cut 5 bases from V and 6 bases from J; bases unmatched to any gene: 12. The CDR3 has 16 amino acids. From germline, CDR1 is SEHNR and CDR2 FQNEAQ (reference sequence). The CDR3 nucleotides read TGTGCCAGCAGCCCGAGACAGGGGGAGTATTTGGATACGCAGTATTTT. Encoded protein: CASSPRQGEYLDTQYF.

This clone was counted a few times. The V and J genes are TRBV5-4 and TRBJ2-6, with D perhaps TRBD1 (5 bases). Germline V CDR1 and CDR2: SGHNT, YYREEE (reference sequence). The CDR3 covers 19 residues. V dropped 0 bases and J dropped 1 base, with 17 bases sitting between them. CDR3 amino acids: CASSLAAGRFLSGANVLTF. The CDR3 DNA follows: TGTGCCAGCAGCTTGGCGGCAGGGCGGTTTCTGTCTGGGGCCAACGTCCTGACTTTC.

The rearrangement links TRBV19 to TRBJ1-2, with D possibly being TRBD1 (5 bases). CDR1 is LNHDA and CDR2 is SQIVND in the germline V gene (reference sequence). V gave up 5 bases and J gave up 5 bases, with 18 bases separating them. The CDR3 totals 15 residues. CDR3 loop: CASSRGLGPGYGYTF. CDR3 nucleotides: TGTGCCAGTAGTCGGGGACTGGGACCGGGGTATGGCTACACCTTC.

The V gene is TRBV9, the J gene TRBJ2-1; the match to TRBD2 covers 10 bases. V was pared by 0 bases and J by 2 bases, with 11 bases of the junction left unmatched. This CDR3 has 19 residues. Germline V gene lookup returns CDR1 SGDLS and CDR2 YYNGEE. The CDR3 protein is CASSVVAGGLPVPYNEQFF. DNA for the CDR3: TGTGCCAGCAGCGTAGTAGCGGGAGGCCTCCCCGTGCCCTACAATGAGCAGTTCTTC.

The rearrangement uses TRBV4-1 and TRBJ2-3; 7 bases align to TRBD2. V lost 6 bases to trimming and J lost 0 bases; unmatched junction nucleotides: 3. Germline assignment: CDR1 MGHRA and CDR2 YSYEKL. This CDR3 has 14 amino acids. CDR3 amino acids: CASRLAGSTDTQYF. In DNA form, the CDR3 reads TGCGCCAGCAGGTTAGCGGGCAGCACAGATACGCAGTATTTT.

This chain links TRBV5-1 with TRBJ2-3, with D perhaps TRBD1 (5 bases). Germline values: CDR1 SGHRS, CDR2 YFSETQ. The ends were cut back, 4 bases at V and 0 bases at J, with 15 bases in the middle. CDR3 size: 16 residues. CDR3 protein: CASSPLAAGSTDTQYF. The CDR3 nucleotides are TGCGCCAGCAGCCCGCTGGCGGCAGGGAGCACAGATACGCAGTATTTT.

V usage is TRBV5-1 and J usage is TRBJ2-2, with 11 bases fitting TRBD2. The CDR3 consists of 15 residues. Germline V gene sequence: CDR1 SGHRS, CDR2 YFSETQ. The ends lost 5 bases at V and 5 bases at J; junction bases unmatched: 5. The CDR3 sequence is CASRIAGGETGELFF. The CDR3 nucleotides read TGCGCCAGCAGGATAGCGGGAGGGGAGACCGGGGAGCTGTTTTTT.

This clone was counted between two and nine times. Other DNA sequences from this sample encode an identical CDR3 as well. V and J are TRBV6-1 and TRBJ1-4; no clear D. Germline CDR1 and CDR2: MNHNS and SASEGT. This CDR3 comprises 13 residues. V was clipped by 2 bases and J by 6 bases, with 7 bases between them. CDR3 nucleotides: TGTGCCAGCAGTGAAAACAGAGATGAAAAACTGTTTTTT. It is translated as CASSENRDEKLFF.

The CDR3 DNA sequence: TGTGCCAGCAGTGAACAGGTTGAAATTGTTTCCTACGAGCAGTACTTC. It specifies CASSEQVEIVSYEQYF. The rearrangement joins TRBV6-1 to TRBJ2-7; D ambiguous. Per the germline V gene, CDR1 is MNHNS and CDR2 is SASEGT. Trimming took 2 bases from V and 1 from J, leaving 15 bases between them. The CDR3 runs to 16 residues.

The chain has TRBV9 and TRBJ2-3; 11 nucleotides agree with TRBD2. With 0 bases clipped from V and 6 bases from J, the junction kept 3 bases outside the gene matches. Germline-derived CDR1 and CDR2 are SGDLS and YYNGEE. The CDR3 has 15 amino acids. The CDR3 DNA is TGTGCCAGCAGCGTAGACCCTAGCGGGAGGGATACGCAGTATTTT. This sequence encodes CASSVDPSGRDTQYF.

The rearrangement uses TRBV10-3 and TRBJ1-2; a possible D gene is TRBD1 (6 bases). The CDR3 consists of 12 residues. V was pared by 11 bases and J by 0 bases, with 10 bases between. Germline lookup yields CDR1 ENHRY and CDR2 SYGVKD. The CDR3 nucleotides read TGTGCCCGCCGGGACACTAACTATGGCTACACCTTC. It codes for CARRDTNYGYTF.

The chain links TRBV5-4 to TRBJ2-1; the match to TRBD2 covers 9 bases. Looked up from germline, CDR1 is SGHNT and CDR2 is YYREEE (reference sequence). The CDR3 spans 15 residues. V lost 4 bases and J lost 7; bases outside the gene matches: 9. CDR3: CASSPGTSRGNEQFF. In DNA, the CDR3 is TGTGCCAGCAGCCCCGGGACTAGCAGAGGAAATGAGCAGTTCTTC.

This clone was seen a handful of times. The chain is built from TRBV2 and TRBJ1-4, with D possibly matching TRBD1 (6 bases). Per the germline V gene, CDR1 is SNHLY and CDR2 is FYNNEI. The CDR3 is 15 residues long. V was pared by 1 base and J by 4 bases, with 10 bases between. The CDR3 here is CASSEGTASNEKLFF. DNA for the CDR3: TGTGCCAGCAGTGAAGGGACAGCTAGTAATGAAAAACTGTTTTTT.